A selection of T cell receptor beta chains follows, all from one sample in a study of cytomegalovirus exposure and HLA in healthy donors. The method was immunoSEQ multiplex PCR; TCRdb's version includes in-frame clones alone and lacks a portion of them. Of roughly 200,000 clones in the sample, approximately 86% were seen once. Sequenced material: PBMCs. The receptors shown here come from a man aged 30 to 39 in good health and CMV-seropositive. The CDR3 runs from the conserved cysteine through the conserved F or W. A D gene is named only where the DNA matches it firmly. Only some rows state a clone size, as once, few, many or a class for expanded clones.

j_call clone_size d_call cdr3_length v_call cdr3_nt cdr3_aa
TRBJ1-2 . . 15 TRBV9 TGTGCCAGCAGCGTAGTCGGCGAAAGGGCCTATGGCTACACCTTC CASSVVGERAYGYTF
TRBJ1-2 . TRBD1 15 TRBV7-6 TGTGCCAGCAGCTATGGTGGGACAGGTCCGGGCGGCTACACCTTC CASSYGGTGPGGYTF
TRBJ1-4 . . 14 TRBV29-1 TGCAGCGTTGATCCCCTAGCAACTAATGAAAAACTGTTTTTT CSVDPLATNEKLFF
TRBJ1-2 few . 15 TRBV19 TGTGCCAGTAGTGTGGACCAGGGATACGGCTATGGCTACACCTTC CASSVDQGYGYGYTF
TRBJ1-5 . . 15 TRBV7-9 TGTGCCAGCAGCTTCACAGGAGGGAACAATCAGCCCCAGCATTTT CASSFTGGNNQPQHF
TRBJ2-2 . . 12 TRBV6-5 TGTGCCAGCAGTTATCAGGGCGGGGAGCTGTTTTTT CASSYQGGELFF
TRBJ2-2 . . 15 TRBV7-6 TGTGCCAGCAGCTTAGGCCCACAGGGCACCGGGGAGCTGTTTTTT CASSLGPQGTGELFF
TRBJ2-1 few . 16 TRBV2 TGTGCCAGCAGTGACATCCCCTCGGAGTTGTACAATGAGCAGTTCTTC CASSDIPSELYNEQFF
TRBJ2-5 . . 14 TRBV11-3 TGTGCCAGCAGCTTAGGCGCAGGGGCAGAGACCCAGTACTTC CASSLGAGAETQYF
TRBJ1-6 . . 14 TRBV14 TGTGCCAGCAGCCGCCGGCCTGGTAATTCACCCCTCCACTTT CASSRRPGNSPLHF
TRBJ2-7 . TRBD1 15 TRBV29-1 TGCAGCGTTGAATTCGGTGACAGGGCTACCTACGAGCAGTACTTC CSVEFGDRATYEQYF
TRBJ1-2 once . 12 TRBV5-4 TGTGCCAGCAGCTCTACAGGGCATGGCTACACCTTC CASSSTGHGYTF
TRBJ2-1 . . 13 TRBV6-5 TGTGCCAGCAGTTACTCAGGGATAGGTGAGCAGTTCTTC CASSYSGIGEQFF
TRBJ2-7 . . 15 TRBV28 TGTGCCAGCAGACCGGACAAGGAGAACGTCTACGAGCAGTACTTC CASRPDKENVYEQYF
TRBJ2-4 . . 15 TRBV5-6 TGTGCCAGCAGCTTGGCCAGGCCCCTAAGAAACATTCAGTACTTC CASSLARPLRNIQYF
TRBJ2-7 . . 14 TRBV15 TGTGCCACCAGCAGAGACACAGGAATTTACGAGCAGTACTTC CATSRDTGIYEQYF
TRBJ1-2 once . 13 TRBV27 TGTGCCAGCAGTTTAGCGGGGGCCTATGGCTACACCTTC CASSLAGAYGYTF
TRBJ2-6 once . 15 TRBV19 TGTGCCAGTAGTGTCACCCAGGGAGGGGCCAACGTCCTGACTTTC CASSVTQGGANVLTF
TRBJ2-1 once . 13 TRBV11-2 TGTGCCAGCAGCTCAATTAGCACGCCTGAGCAGTTCTTC CASSSISTPEQFF
TRBJ1-3 . . 15 TRBV5-1 TGCGCCAGCAGCTTAGGAGAACTCTCTGGAAACACCATATATTTT CASSLGELSGNTIYF
TRBJ2-5 . . 15 TRBV7-3 TGTGCCAGCAGCTTAAATGCCGGGGTTCAAGAGACCCAGTACTTC CASSLNAGVQETQYF
TRBJ2-7 . . 13 TRBV7-6 TGTGCCAGCAGCCCTAGACAGTCCTACGAGCAGTACTTC CASSPRQSYEQYF
TRBJ1-1 once TRBD1 15 TRBV14 TGTGCCAGCAGCCAAACGACAGGGTTGATCACTGAAGCTTTCTTT CASSQTTGLITEAFF
TRBJ1-1 . . 15 TRBV27 TGTGCCAGCAGTTTGGTAGTGGGCAGTCACACTGAAGCTTTCTTT CASSLVVGSHTEAFF
TRBJ2-2 . . 15 TRBV9 TGTGCCAGCAGCGACGGCGGGTGGAAGTCCGGGGAGCTGTTTTTT CASSDGGWKSGELFF
TRBJ1-2 . TRBD1 11 TRBV19 TGTGCGACGTGGACAGGGGATGGCTACACCTTC CATWTGDGYTF
TRBJ2-5 . TRBD1 13 TRBV5-1 TGCGCCAGCAGCGGGGACAGGGGGGAGACCCAGTACTTC CASSGDRGETQYF
TRBJ1-2 few . 13 TRBV9 TGTGCCAGCACCAGGGTGGGATACTATGGCTACACCTTC CASTRVGYYGYTF
TRBJ1-4 . . 12 TRBV9 TGTGCCAGCGGGCACGGGACTGAAAAACTGTTTTTT CASGHGTEKLFF
TRBJ1-2 . . 15 TRBV6-1 TGTGCCAGCAGTGAAGGGGACGGTCCTGTCTATGGCTACACCTTC CASSEGDGPVYGYTF
TRBJ1-2 . . 18 TRBV9 TGTGCCAGCAGCGTAGAACCTCGATCGGGGTCCCAGGGCTATGGCTACACCTTC CASSVEPRSGSQGYGYTF
TRBJ2-3 . . 16 TRBV28 TGTGCCAGCAGTTTATTAGCGATGGGGAGCACAGATACGCAGTATTTT CASSLLAMGSTDTQYF
TRBJ2-2 . . 13 TRBV6-1 TGTGCCAGCAGACCGACAGCCACCGGGGAGCTGTTTTTT CASRPTATGELFF
TRBJ2-3 . . 16 TRBV12-2 TGTGCAAGTCGCTTACCCCCCCTCGACAGCGGGGATACGCAGTATTTT CASRLPPLDSGDTQYF
TRBJ2-2 once TRBD1 16 TRBV7-2 TGTGCCAGCAGCTTCGAGGGGACAGGAACCCTCGGGGAGCTGTTTTTT CASSFEGTGTLGELFF
TRBJ2-7 . . 16 TRBV13 TGTGCCAGCAGCCCAACACCGCCGACTAGCTCCTACGAGCAGTACTTC CASSPTPPTSSYEQYF
TRBJ2-3 . . 15 TRBV30 TGTGCCTGGAGTGCCCCCCTAAAAGGCACAGATACGCAGTATTTT CAWSAPLKGTDTQYF
TRBJ1-1 . . 13 TRBV7-3 TGTGCCAGTGCGTTCGGGACGAACACTGAAGCTTTCTTT CASAFGTNTEAFF
TRBJ1-6 . . 14 TRBV28 TGTGCCAGCAGTTTTAGGAGGGAGAATTCACCCCTCCACTTT CASSFRRENSPLHF
TRBJ1-1 . . 15 TRBV4-1 TGCGCCAGCAGCCACCACACGGAAAAGAACACTGAAGCTTTCTTT CASSHHTEKNTEAFF
TRBJ2-1 . . 12 TRBV4-3 TGCGCCAGCAGCCAATATTTGGGTGAGCAGTTCTTC CASSQYLGEQFF
TRBJ2-7 . TRBD2 16 TRBV7-2 TGTGCCAGCAGCTTACCCACTAGCGGGGATTCCTACGAGCAGTACTTC CASSLPTSGDSYEQYF
TRBJ2-7 . . 15 TRBV6-5 TGTGCCAGCAGTGTAGACCTGACAGTTTACCCCGAGCAGTACTTC CASSVDLTVYPEQYF
TRBJ1-5 . . 13 TRBV30 TGTGCCTGGAGTCTGGAACGGGGTCAGCCCCAGCATTTT CAWSLERGQPQHF